This TCR beta chain is from a study of blood T cell repertoires in COVID-19. Study background: From the United States, Italy and Spain came samples of acute and convalescent COVID-19.

Sequencing used immunoSEQ multiplex PCR; TCRdb keeps in-frame clones, though not all of them. Of hundreds of thousands of clones listed, about nine tenths are singletons. This clonotype originated in a woman in her forties or fifties with acute or convalescent COVID-19. Sequencing was done on a sample of peripheral blood.

The CDR3 DNA sequence: TGCGCCAGCAGCTTGGCTGAGCCTAGCACAGATACGCAGTATTTT. This sequence encodes CASSLAEPSTDTQYF. V is TRBV5-1 and J is TRBJ2-3; the D is unclear. The CDR3 has 15 amino acids. V was clipped by 0 bases and J by 0 bases, with 8 bases between them. The germline gives CDR1 SGHRS, CDR2 YFSETQ.